Sequencing of this TCR beta chain was carried out in a study of blood T cells in healthy people across ages (dated by TCRdb to 2014 to 2015). With regard to the full study: In model experiments, template switching captured about one uniquely barcoded TCR beta cDNA molecule for every two T cells. To track age-related changes in TCR beta repertoire diversity, the study relied on deep sequencing normalized with unique cDNA molecular identifiers. Four age groups were formed from the donors: young (average about 15 years), middle-aged (approximately 40), aged (about 62) and long-lived (about 80). To avoid experimental bias, donors of different ages were distributed randomly across sequencing lanes. The study analyzed two additional independent replicas of 1 million unique cDNA reads from the same blood draw for two donors, one aged 18 to 30 and one aged 80 or older. The paper's findings and limits, for the study overall: A strong correlation was found between observed TCR beta diversity and the percentage of naive T cells measured by flow cytometry. Compared with the aged group, more naive CD4+ T cells, fewer expanded clones and increased TCR diversity were shown by the long-lived group, suggesting age selection. Since profiling was done on bulk unsorted PBMCs, naive and antigen-experienced compartments could not be conclusively compared. Estimates of total diversity based on one million sequenced T cells were considered lower bounds and underestimates. As age increased, observed TCR beta diversity per million T cells dropped in a roughly linear way, and a significant reduction was already evident by age 40. Because donor CMV infection status was unknown, age-related changes in expanded clonotypes were potentially confounded.

The count of this clonotype is one. Its antigen has not been determined. Per-base qualities were not stored, and no clone one base away is much larger. One read yields weak evidence. Receptor libraries were prepared by 5' RACE. Instrument used: Illumina HiSeq 2500. A second roughly 6 to 12 cycle PCR used a sample-barcoded 5' primer and a J-beta primer mix. A template-switch 5' adaptor carrying 12 random nucleotides introduced a unique molecular identifier onto each TCR beta cDNA molecule. At least 3 million CDR3-containing paired-end reads were obtained from each sample. All of the RNA was converted into first-strand cDNA using the Mint cDNA synthesis kit, with a TRBC-specific oligonucleotide serving as the primer. Following uracil-DNA glycosylase treatment, all cDNA underwent a first 18-cycle PCR with the universal primers M1SS and BC2_uni_R. Processing in the source paper ran as follows. Normalization of each sample was performed by random selection of 1 million high-quality reads, each carrying a distinct molecular identifier. Reads sharing molecular identifiers were discarded rather than binned into consensus sequences. MiTCR, with a Q25 quality threshold and the strictest error-elimination algorithm, was used for CDR3 identification, clonotype clustering and error correction. A nonparametric unseen species model using Euler transformation provided a lower-bound estimate of total TCR beta diversity. TCRdb cleaned the public reads at Q25 with fastp, built clones with MiXCR and kept in-frame beta chains. All rows with the same CDR3 protein become a single entry with the most common DNA and genes. TCRdb, not the authors, supplied the V and J calls. This sample is represented by over 600,000 distinct CDR3 sequences; about 47% of them were singletons. The ten largest clones represent around a sixth of the sample.

Donors were approximately 42 systemically healthy Caucasian individuals from Russia aged roughly 6 to 90 years. About 10 milliliters of peripheral blood were collected from each donor into EDTA-treated Vacutainer tubes. Ficoll-Paque density-gradient centrifugation was used to isolate PBMCs, with at least 6.5 million per sample. Total RNA, at least 5 micrograms per sample, was extracted from PBMCs with Trizol reagent. For every donor, flow cytometry on a PBMC aliquot measured the percentage of naive CD45RAhigh/CD27high T cells. V loses 4 bases at its end and J loses 5 bases; junction bases beyond the gene matches: 14. The CDR3, from cysteine to phenylalanine, totals 17 residues. Only the CDR3 region is kept as DNA, spanning 51 bases read in frame from base 1. From the germline V gene, CDR1 is SGDLS and CDR2 is YYNGEE.

The sequenced material came from blood. The rearrangement combines TRBV9 with TRBJ2-5, and 10 bases in between align with TRBD2. The TCR sequence derives from an elderly man in good health. Here is the DNA: TGTGCCAGCAGCCGAAGAGGGGAAGCGGGAGGGGGGGAGACCCAGTACTTC. This sequence encodes CASSRRGEAGGGETQYF.